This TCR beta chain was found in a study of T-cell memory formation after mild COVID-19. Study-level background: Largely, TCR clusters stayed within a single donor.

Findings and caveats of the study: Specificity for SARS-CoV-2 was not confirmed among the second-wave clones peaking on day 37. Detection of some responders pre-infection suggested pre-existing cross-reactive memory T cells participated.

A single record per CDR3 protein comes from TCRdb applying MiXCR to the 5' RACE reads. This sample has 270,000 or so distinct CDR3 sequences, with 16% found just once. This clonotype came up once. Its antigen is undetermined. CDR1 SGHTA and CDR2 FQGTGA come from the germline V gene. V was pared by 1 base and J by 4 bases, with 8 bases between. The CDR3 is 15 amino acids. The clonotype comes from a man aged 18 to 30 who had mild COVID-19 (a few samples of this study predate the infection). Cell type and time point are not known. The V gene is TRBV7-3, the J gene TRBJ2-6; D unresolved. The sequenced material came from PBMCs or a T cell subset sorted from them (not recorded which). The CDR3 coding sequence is TGTGCCAGCAGCTTAAAGGGTTCCGGGGCCAACGTCCTGACTTTC. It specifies CASSLKGSGANVLTF.